A single sample is the source of the 5 T cell receptor beta chains below, sequenced in a study of beta chain features in type 1 diabetes. The investigators reverse transcribed all of the isolated RNA, so they sequenced expressed TCRB transcripts. Sequenced by immunoSEQ multiplex PCR; TCRdb stores in-frame clones only, minus some. Here the sample spans 200,000 to 250,000 clones, over 9.5% being singletons. The specimen sequenced was naive CD4+ T cells from blood. These TCRs come from a young woman in good health.

This chain links TRBV19 with TRBJ1-6, with D maybe TRBD1 (6 bases). Germline CDR1 reads LNHDA; CDR2 reads SQIVND (reference sequence). Trimming stripped 10 bases from V and 5 bases from J, with 12 bases between. CDR3 length equals 13 residues. CDR3 bases: TGTGCCACTACGGACAGTAATAATTCACCCCTCCACTTT. This gives the protein CATTDSNNSPLHF.

This clone was observed a few times. The chain couples TRBV10-3 to TRBJ1-2, with 12 bases fitting TRBD1. V lost 2 bases and J lost 10; bases outside the gene matches: 8. Germline V gene sequence: CDR1 ENHRY, CDR2 SYGVKD. The CDR3 covers 15 residues. CDR3 region: CAISETTGTGGFYTF. CDR3 sequence (DNA): TGTGCCATCAGTGAGACAACCGGGACAGGGGGCTTCTACACCTTC.

This sequence joins TRBV2 and TRBJ2-7; 10 bases line up with TRBD1. With V trimmed by 0 bases and J by 2 bases, 4 bases remained unmatched. This CDR3 contains 16 residues. Germline lookup yields CDR1 SNHLY and CDR2 FYNNEI. The CDR3: CASSEAPGQGTYEQYF. Written as DNA, the CDR3 is TGTGCCAGCAGTGAAGCCCCGGGACAGGGGACCTACGAGCAGTACTTC.

This clone appeared a few times. This chain uses TRBV5-1 with TRBJ2-1, with 9 bases that match TRBD1. With V trimmed by 4 bases and J by 8 bases, 10 bases remained unmatched. The CDR3 covers 15 residues. Germline V gives CDR1 SGHRS, CDR2 YFSETQ. Written as DNA, the CDR3 is TGCGCCAGCAGCCCAGGGACAGGGACGATCGATGAGCAGTTCTTC. Translating gives CASSPGTGTIDEQFF.

This clone has just a few counts. The chain uses TRBV5-4 and TRBJ2-7; no reliable D call. CDR3 length: 13 residues. V was trimmed by 3 bases and J by 4 bases, leaving 11 bases between them. Germline CDR1 is SGHNT and CDR2 is YYREEE (reference sequence). This CDR3 is CASSSPNRYEQYF. DNA of the CDR3: TGTGCCAGCAGCTCCCCAAACAGATACGAGCAGTACTTC.